This T cell receptor beta chain was identified in a study of Graves' ophthalmopathy and Graves' hyperthyroidism. Across the study: No ophthalmopathy within 18 months of follow-up signified stable hyperthyroidism. Points from the study as a whole: The 13-signature model separated ophthalmopathy from stable hyperthyroidism at 85% to 90% sensitivity and around 77% specificity.

Amplified TCR beta CDR3 regions were obtained using RNA transcripts as template. First-round RT-PCR employed HTBI primers, with a second-round multiplex PCR after it. Via MiXCR, TCRdb re-called the multiplex PCR reads, giving one row per CDR3 protein. There are 1 million to 1.3 million distinct CDR3 sequences in the sample; roughly two fifths occur only once, and 11% lies in the top ten. On this clonotype: Its antigen is still unknown.

CDR1 MNHNS and CDR2 SASEGT come from the germline V gene. CDR3 size: 13 residues. V lost 6 bases and J lost 3, with 12 bases in between. J is TRBJ2-7 and V is TRBV6-1; a possible D gene is TRBD2 (6 bases). The TCR was taken from an adult man with Graves' hyperthyroidism. Source material: peripheral blood or thyroid tissue (not recorded which). DNA for the CDR3: TGTGCCAGCAGCGAGTGGGGAGGCTACGAGCAGTACTTC. Translation gives CASSEWGGYEQYF.